This is a list of T cell receptor beta chains from one sample in a study of T cell repertoires in cytomegalovirus infection. TCRdb analysed the reads with MiXCR anew, one entry per CDR3 protein. The table records roughly 310,000 distinct CDR3 sequences, 17% of them present only once. The sample comprised PBMCs. All receptors derive from a human donor in good health (CMV status not recorded). Some clones in this sample may be carry-over from other donors' samples. CDR3s include the opening cysteine and the closing phenylalanine or tryptophan.

j_call v_call cdr3_aa
TRBJ2-1 TRBV4-2 CASSQSPPAGGPTEQFF
TRBJ2-7 TRBV7-2 CASSQRGGRFYEQYF
TRBJ1-3 TRBV5-8 CASSLSFGALSGNTIYF
TRBJ1-5 TRBV15 CATSALSQPQHF
TRBJ2-5 TRBV4-1 CASSGGLRETQYF
TRBJ1-1 TRBV20-1 CSASRTAGAFF
TRBJ2-3 TRBV19 CASRKGQIRDTQYF
TRBJ1-6 TRBV4-1 CASSQGQDLLYNSPLHF
TRBJ1-1 TRBV20-1 CSARMTADPVGAFF
TRBJ2-7 TRBV7-2 CASSAQTGGNSYEQYF
TRBJ2-6 TRBV7-8 CASSLEAAGAGANVLTF
TRBJ2-6 TRBV12-3/TRBV12-4 CASNTAGANVLTF
TRBJ2-3 TRBV6-6 CASSYGGAGALSDTQYF
TRBJ1-4 TRBV28 CASSRQGLYEKLFF
TRBJ2-3 TRBV20-1 CSAIPTSGGVLHRDTQYF
TRBJ2-5 TRBV28 CASSSPQTGGFQETQYF
TRBJ2-3 TRBV11-2 CASSFWSGGARGTQYF
TRBJ1-5 TRBV10-3 CAISERPGEWNQPQHF
TRBJ1-1 TRBV6-6 CASTDREAFF
TRBJ1-1 TRBV6-6 CASSYRTEAGSEAFF
TRBJ2-7 TRBV7-2 CASSLVGGQGTSYEQYF
TRBJ1-6 TRBV11-3 CASSAGTGSNSPLHF
TRBJ2-7 TRBV28 CASSSPARGLYEQYF
TRBJ1-1 TRBV19 CASSITGGYTEAFF
TRBJ2-5 TRBV6-5 CASRWTFQETQYF